The 28 T cell receptor beta chains in this list originate from one sample, sequenced in a study of blood T cell repertoires in COVID-19. Libraries were prepared by immunoSEQ multiplex PCR; TCRdb keeps only in-frame clonotypes and omits some of them. The data hold about 250,000 clones, with around 84% observed a single time. Sequenced material: peripheral blood. The receptor set was obtained from a woman in her 40s who had recovered from COVID-19.

This clone is a singleton in its sample. The chain uses TRBV2 and TRBJ2-5; tentatively, D is TRBD1 (5 bases). Per germline, CDR1 SNHLY and CDR2 FYNNEI. The CDR3 totals 13 residues. Trimming shortened V by 4 bases and J by 6 bases, and 12 bases separated the two germline ends. The CDR3: CASSGAGKKTQYF. CDR3 nucleotides: TGTGCCAGCAGTGGGGCAGGGAAAAAGACCCAGTACTTC.

This chain links TRBV6-1 with TRBJ2-7, with 12 bases matching TRBD2. Germline V lookup: CDR1 MNHNS, CDR2 SASEGT. The ends lost 3 bases at V and 3 bases at J; junction bases unmatched: 3. This CDR3 has 15 amino acids. The CDR3 here is CASSDQLAGGYEQYF. The CDR3, as DNA: TGTGCCAGCAGTGACCAACTAGCGGGGGGCTACGAGCAGTACTTC.

This chain joins TRBV28 and TRBJ1-2, with D possibly TRBD1 on 5 matching bases. Germline CDR1 is MDHEN and CDR2 is SYDVKM. V was shortened by 4 bases and J by 5 bases, with 26 bases between the two germline ends. The CDR3 contains 18 residues. CDR3 sequence: CASSSLSDWTEGAYGYTF. The CDR3 coding sequence is TGTGCCAGCAGTTCACTCTCGGATTGGACGGAAGGGGCGTATGGCTACACCTTC.

As DNA, the CDR3 is TGTGCCAGCAGCTTGTGGGACAGCAACAATCAGCCCCAGCATTTT. Translating gives CASSLWDSNNQPQHF. The chain joins TRBV7-6 to TRBJ1-5; 7 positions match TRBD1. The CDR3 spans 15 residues. From germline, CDR1 is SGHVS and CDR2 FNYEAQ. After removal of 3 bases from V and 3 bases from J, the junction contained 5 bases not matched to a gene.

This clone was found a few times. V gene TRBV18 combines with J gene TRBJ1-6, with 8 bases identical to TRBD1. The CDR3 length is 16 residues. V was clipped by 2 bases and J by 6 bases; unmatched bases: 6. CDR1 is KGHSH and CDR2 is LQKENI in the germline V gene. CDR3 residues: CASSPGQGSSNSPLHF. The CDR3 DNA is TGTGCCAGCTCACCAGGACAGGGTTCGAGTAATTCACCCCTCCACTTT.

With regard to this clone: This CDR3 is also generated by other DNA sequences in the sample. This sequence joins TRBV6-5 and TRBJ1-5; TRBD1 matches 7 bases. Germline V gives CDR1 MNHEY, CDR2 SVGAGI. With V trimmed by 6 bases and J by 0 bases, 5 bases remained unmatched. This CDR3 contains 15 residues. CDR3 sequence reads: CASSRQGGSNQPQHF. CDR3 DNA: TGTGCCAGCAGCAGACAGGGCGGTAGCAATCAGCCCCAGCATTTT.

The chain recombines TRBV11-3 with TRBJ2-3; TRBD2 matches at 7 bases. V shed 1 base and J 5 bases; nucleotides not matched to a gene: 21. Germline V lookup: CDR1 SGHNT, CDR2 YENEEA. The CDR3 runs 20 residues. This CDR3 reads CASSLGGPLPGRGGVDTQYF. The CDR3 nucleotides read TGTGCCAGCAGCTTAGGGGGCCCCTTACCGGGGCGGGGAGGGGTAGATACGCAGTATTTT. The full variable domain, rest sourced from reference TRBV11-3 and TRBJ2-3, is EAGVVQSPRYKIIEKKQPVAFWCNPISGHNTLYWYLQNLGQGPELLIRYENEEAVDDSQLPKDRFSAERLKGVDSTLKIQPAELGDSAVYLCASSLGGPLPGRGGVDTQYFGPGTRLTVL.

This clone was seen a few times. This chain joins TRBV20-1 and TRBJ2-1, with 7 bases that match TRBD2. CDR1 and CDR2 from the germline V gene are DFQATT and SNEGSKA (reference sequence). Unmatched junction bases numbered 7, after V lost 3 bases and J lost 2 bases. The CDR3 has 15 residues. Here the CDR3 DNA reads TGCAGTGCTAGTTCCCGACTAGCCACCTACAATGAGCAGTTCTTC. It is translated as CSASSRLATYNEQFF.

The V call is TRBV19, the J call TRBJ2-1; 12 nucleotides line up with TRBD2. The CDR3 consists of 16 residues. The junction had 7 bases not matched to a gene; V was cut back by 6 bases and J by 4 bases. CDR1 and CDR2 (germline): LNHDA, SQIVND (reference sequence). CDR3 bases: TGTGCCAGTAGAACAACTAGCGGGGGGACGTACAATGAGCAGTTCTTC. Amino acids: CASRTTSGGTYNEQFF.

J is TRBJ1-1 and V is TRBV18; possible D gene TRBD1, 5 bases. The CDR3 spans 14 residues. V gave up 9 bases and J gave up 1 base, with 15 bases separating them. Germline-derived CDR1 and CDR2 are KGHSH and LQKENI. The CDR3 region has the DNA TGTGCCAGTACTCCTAGGGACTGGAACACTGAAGCTTTCTTT. This encodes CASTPRDWNTEAFF.

This clone has only one observation. The chain is built from TRBV15 and TRBJ1-1, with D perhaps matching TRBD1 (5 bases). The CDR3 totals 13 residues. CDR1 is LNHNV and CDR2 is YYDKDF in the germline V gene (reference sequence). The V end lost 1 base, the J end lost 4 bases, and 7 bases lay between the germline ends. CDR3 bases: TGTGCCACCAGCAGAGGACAGTTCACTGAAGCTTTCTTT. Translated, it gives CATSRGQFTEAFF.

CDR3 nucleotides: TGTGCCAGCAGTGAGGGGCTTGTTGGTGAAAAACTGTTTTTT. Its protein is CASSEGLVGEKLFF. The chain employs TRBV2 and TRBJ1-4; a weak D match, TRBD1 (5 bases). Trimming shortened V by 3 bases and J by 7 bases, and 12 bases separated the two germline ends. Germline assignment: CDR1 SNHLY and CDR2 FYNNEI. This CDR3 has 14 amino acids. The variable domain in full, with the rest retrieved from reference TRBV2 and TRBJ1-4, is EPEVTQTPSHQVTQMGQEVILRCVPISNHLYFYWYRQILGQKVEFLVSFYNNEISEKSEIFDDQFSVERPDGSNFTLKIRSTKLEDSAMYFCASSEGLVGEKLFFGSGTQLSVL.

This chain connects TRBV6-6 to TRBJ2-5; D perhaps matches TRBD1 (5 bases). From germline, CDR1 is MNHNY and CDR2 SVGAGI (reference sequence). This CDR3 spans 15 amino acids. The ends were cut back, 1 base at V and 5 bases at J, with 14 bases in the middle. This chain's CDR3 is CASSYYQGGVETQYF. CDR3 coding DNA: TGTGCCAGCAGTTACTACCAGGGTGGAGTGGAGACCCAGTACTTC.

The CDR3 spells CASSLVSSEAFF. The CDR3 nucleotides read TGTGCCAGCAGCTTAGTTTCCTCTGAAGCTTTCTTT. This chain links TRBV11-2 with TRBJ1-1; D remains unclear. V shed 1 base and J shed 6 bases, with 6 bases lying between them. Germline CDR1 and CDR2: SGHAT and FQNNGV. The CDR3 consists of 12 residues.

The rearrangement joins TRBV9 to TRBJ1-2; 9 positions match TRBD1. The CDR3 spans 17 residues. Germline loops: CDR1 SGDLS, CDR2 YYNGEE. The V gene end was trimmed by 0 bases and the J gene end by 7 bases; junction bases not matched to a gene: 13. For the CDR3, the DNA is TGTGCCAGCAGCGTAGAACAGGGGGCAGACCTCGTCATTGGCTACACCTTC. This gives the protein CASSVEQGADLVIGYTF.

This chain joins TRBV7-9 and TRBJ2-2; TRBD1 matches 9 bases. The V gene end was trimmed by 5 bases and the J gene end by 0 bases; junction bases not matched to a gene: 13. This CDR3 comprises 19 residues. CDR1 and CDR2 (germline): SEHNR, FQNEAQ (reference sequence). The CDR3 sequence: CASSPAPRDRVTNTGELFF. The CDR3 nucleotides are TGTGCCAGCAGCCCCGCCCCACGGGACAGGGTAACGAACACCGGGGAGCTGTTTTTT.

The chain is built from TRBV11-2 and TRBJ1-1; D unclear. V lost 1 base and J lost 1, with 7 bases in between. This CDR3 comprises 14 residues. From germline, CDR1 is SGHAT and CDR2 FQNNGV. CDR3 DNA: TGTGCCAGCAGCTTAGCACAGAGGAACACTGAAGCTTTCTTT. As protein: CASSLAQRNTEAFF.

The gene calls are TRBV7-9 and TRBJ1-3, with TRBD1 matching over 11 bases. V gave up 5 bases and J gave up 0 bases; unmatched junction bases: 9. CDR1 is SEHNR and CDR2 is FQNEAQ in the germline V gene (reference sequence). The CDR3 contains 18 residues. The CDR3 DNA is TGTGCCAGCAGCCGTCCCGGGACAGGGGGATACTCTGGAAACACCATATATTTT. Its translation is CASSRPGTGGYSGNTIYF.

V and J are TRBV7-3 and TRBJ1-1; no clear D. This CDR3 spans 13 amino acids. Between the trimmed V and J ends, which lost 0 bases and 8 bases, there was a span of 10 bases. Germline lookup yields CDR1 SGHTA and CDR2 FQGTGA. The CDR3 DNA reads as TGTGCCAGCAGCTTAACGCGGTCGGCAGAAGCTTTCTTT. It yields the protein CASSLTRSAEAFF.

The chain joins TRBV27 to TRBJ2-2; 9 bases agree with TRBD1. The CDR3 covers 19 residues. Per the germline V gene, CDR1 is MNHEY and CDR2 is SMNVEV (reference sequence). Germline trimming cut 3 bases from V and 1 base from J; bases unmatched to any gene: 12. CDR3 nucleotide sequence: TGTGCCAGCAGTTTCTCCCGGACAGGGGCCATAGGGAACACCGGGGAGCTGTTTTTT. The encoded protein is CASSFSRTGAIGNTGELFF.

This clone has more than one count but fewer than ten. J is TRBJ1-2 and V is TRBV5-4; 8 nucleotides match TRBD1. The CDR3 has 13 amino acids. Germline trimming cut 3 bases from V and 7 bases from J; bases unmatched to any gene: 5. Germline V gene data show CDR1 as SGHNT and CDR2 as YYREEE (reference sequence). CDR3 in DNA: TGTGCCAGCAGCTGGACAGGGATTCGTGGCTACACCTTC. Protein sequence: CASSWTGIRGYTF. Full variable domain (rest looked up from reference TRBV5-4 and TRBJ1-2): ETGVTQSPTHLIKTRGQQVTLRCSSQSGHNTVSWYQQALGQGPQFIFQYYREEENGRGNFPPRFSGLQFPNYSSELNVNALELDDSALYLCASSWTGIRGYTFGSGTRLTVV.

The rearrangement joins TRBV5-1 to TRBJ2-2; D is perhaps TRBD2 (5 bases). V shed 5 bases and J shed 0 bases, with 8 bases lying between them. Germline V gene lookup returns CDR1 SGHRS and CDR2 YFSETQ. This CDR3 has 14 amino acids. DNA for the CDR3: TGCGCCAGCAGGGACTTTCCGAACACCGGGGAGCTGTTTTTT. It yields the protein CASRDFPNTGELFF.

The chain uses TRBV10-3 and TRBJ2-3; TRBD2 agrees at 14 bases. The J segment lost 0 bases and the V segment lost 10 bases, leaving 3 bases of the junction unmatched. The CDR3 loop spans 15 amino acids. CDR1 and CDR2 from the germline V gene are ENHRY and SYGVKD. The CDR3 protein is CATGTSGGSTDTQYF. The CDR3 DNA reads as TGTGCCACGGGGACTAGCGGGGGAAGCACAGATACGCAGTATTTT.

This rearrangement joins TRBV10-2 to TRBJ1-6; TRBD1 agrees at 11 bases. Per the germline V gene, CDR1 is WSHSY and CDR2 is SAAADI. The CDR3 length is 15 residues. V trimming: 0 bases; J trimming: 9 bases; junction bases outside the gene matches: 1. The CDR3 DNA is TGCGCCAGCAGTGAGTCGGGACAGGGGGGTTCACCCCTCCACTTT. Protein sequence: CASSESGQGGSPLHF.

The chain links TRBV3-1 (or the pseudogene TRBV3-2) to TRBJ1-2; 8 bases are shared with TRBD1. V was pared by 11 bases and J by 4 bases, with 9 bases of the junction left unmatched. CDR3 size: 13 residues. Per the germline V gene, CDR1 is LGHDT and CDR2 is YNNKEL (reference sequence). The CDR3 nucleotides are TGTGCCCCTCGGGGACAGGAGGGCTATGGCTACACCTTC. It yields the protein CAPRGQEGYGYTF.

The chain is built from TRBV5-1 and TRBJ2-1, with 12 bases identical to TRBD1. Germline V CDR1 and CDR2: SGHRS, YFSETQ. This CDR3 has 16 residues. V lost 3 bases and J lost 7; bases outside the gene matches: 8. The CDR3 DNA reads TGCGCCAGCAGCTGGCCGGGACAGGGGGCCGGGAATGAGCAGTTCTTC. Translating it yields CASSWPGQGAGNEQFF.

The chain couples TRBV6-5 to TRBJ1-1; the D gene is possibly TRBD1 (5 bases). There are 14 residues in the CDR3. CDR1 and CDR2 (germline): MNHEY, SVGAGI. V lost 6 bases and J 1 base, leaving 12 bases between the germline ends. CDR3 sequence reads: CASRDNTGNTEAFF. Here the CDR3 DNA reads TGTGCCAGCAGGGACAACACAGGGAACACTGAAGCTTTCTTT.

The gene calls are TRBV6-5 and TRBJ2-3, with TRBD2 as a possible D gene (5 bases). Germline V gene data show CDR1 as MNHEY and CDR2 as SVGAGI. The germline V and J ends were trimmed by 1 base and 5 bases, with 10 bases remaining between them. This CDR3 contains 14 residues. The CDR3 DNA is TGTGCCAGCAGTTACTTATCCGGGGAAGATACGCAGTATTTT. It encodes CASSYLSGEDTQYF.